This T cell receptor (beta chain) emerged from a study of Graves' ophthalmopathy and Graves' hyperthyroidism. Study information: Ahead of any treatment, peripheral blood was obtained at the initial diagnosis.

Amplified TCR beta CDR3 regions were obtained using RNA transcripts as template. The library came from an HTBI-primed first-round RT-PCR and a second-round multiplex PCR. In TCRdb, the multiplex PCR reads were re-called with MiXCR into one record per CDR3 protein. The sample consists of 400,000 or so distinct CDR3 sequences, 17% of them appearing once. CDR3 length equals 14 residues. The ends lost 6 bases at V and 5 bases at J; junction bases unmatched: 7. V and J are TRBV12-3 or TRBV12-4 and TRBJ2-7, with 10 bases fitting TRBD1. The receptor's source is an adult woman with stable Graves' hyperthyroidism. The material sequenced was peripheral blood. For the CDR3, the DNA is TGTGCCAGCAGGCCCGGGACAGGGGTTAACGAGCAGTACTTC. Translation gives CASRPGTGVNEQYF.